These T cell receptor beta chains were read from a single sample in a study of T cell responses to AZD1222 COVID-19 vaccine. Produced via immunoSEQ multiplex PCR; TCRdb's table is partial and in-frame only. There are tens of thousands of clones in the sample; around 88% occur only once, and roughly 10% lies in the top ten. The input for sequencing was peripheral blood, taken 28 days after the second AZD1222 dose. The receptors originated from an adult who received the AZD1222 COVID-19 vaccine. CDR3s include the opening cysteine and the closing phenylalanine or tryptophan. Each record gives: clone size, V gene, J gene, D gene, CDR3 DNA, CDR3 protein. The D gene is left open where the match is weak. Rows may omit the clone size; those that give it use once, few, many or a size class.

clone_size: .; v_call: TRBV12-5; j_call: TRBJ1-1; d_call: TRBD1; cdr3_nt: TGTGCTAGTGGTGCAAGGACAGGGGGCCACACTGAAGCTTTCTTT; cdr3_aa: CASGARTGGHTEAFF
clone_size: .; v_call: TRBV11-1; j_call: TRBJ2-3; d_call: TRBD1; cdr3_nt: TGTGCCAGCAGCTCCTCGACAGGGCGGGTCACAGATACGCAGTATTTT; cdr3_aa: CASSSSTGRVTDTQYF
clone_size: few; v_call: TRBV5-1; j_call: TRBJ2-7; d_call: .; cdr3_nt: TGCGCCAGCAGCTTGTGGCAGGGGGGTATACACGAGCAGTACTTC; cdr3_aa: CASSLWQGGIHEQYF
clone_size: .; v_call: TRBV6-5; j_call: TRBJ1-2; d_call: .; cdr3_nt: TGTGCCAGCAGCCCCACCAGGGAGCGTGGCTACACCTTC; cdr3_aa: CASSPTRERGYTF
clone_size: .; v_call: TRBV7-2; j_call: TRBJ2-7; d_call: .; cdr3_nt: TGTGCCAGCAGCTTAGCCGGGACAACCTTAGGGGAGCAGTACTTC; cdr3_aa: CASSLAGTTLGEQYF
clone_size: once; v_call: TRBV27; j_call: TRBJ1-4; d_call: .; cdr3_nt: TGTGCCAGCAGTTTAATGCAATCGGGATTCCGGGGAAAACTGTTTTTT; cdr3_aa: CASSLMQSGFRGKLFF
clone_size: .; v_call: TRBV28; j_call: TRBJ2-7; d_call: .; cdr3_nt: TGTGCCAGCAGTTTCCCCGGGGGAGGCGAGCAGTACTTC; cdr3_aa: CASSFPGGGEQYF
clone_size: .; v_call: TRBV30; j_call: TRBJ1-5; d_call: .; cdr3_nt: TGTGCCTGGAGTGCCGGACAGCTGAATCAGCCCCAGCATTTT; cdr3_aa: CAWSAGQLNQPQHF
clone_size: .; v_call: TRBV7-2; j_call: TRBJ1-5; d_call: TRBD1; cdr3_nt: TGTGCCAGCAGCTTAAGACAGGGGGCGGCTAATCAGCCCCAGCATTTT; cdr3_aa: CASSLRQGAANQPQHF
clone_size: .; v_call: TRBV6-6; j_call: TRBJ1-1; d_call: .; cdr3_nt: TGTGCCAGCAGTTACCCACAGGGTGGGGACACTGAAGCTTTCTTT; cdr3_aa: CASSYPQGGDTEAFF
clone_size: .; v_call: TRBV10-1; j_call: TRBJ1-1; d_call: .; cdr3_nt: TGCGCCAGCAGTGAGGGGCGCGGAACGGCGCGGGGGTGGACTGAAGCTTTCTTT; cdr3_aa: CASSEGRGTARGWTEAFF
clone_size: .; v_call: TRBV12-3/TRBV12-4; j_call: TRBJ1-2; d_call: .; cdr3_nt: TGTGCCAGCAGGAACGGGGGGAACTATGGCTACACCTTC; cdr3_aa: CASRNGGNYGYTF
clone_size: .; v_call: TRBV3-1/TRBV3-2; j_call: TRBJ2-7; d_call: TRBD1; cdr3_nt: TGTGCCAGCAGCCAAGAGGGGACAGGGTTGGACGAGCAGTACTTC; cdr3_aa: CASSQEGTGLDEQYF
clone_size: once; v_call: TRBV3-1/TRBV3-2; j_call: TRBJ2-1; d_call: TRBD2; cdr3_nt: TGTGCCAGCAGCCATCCTCAGCGGGGGGGCATGGGGGAGCAGTTCTTC; cdr3_aa: CASSHPQRGGMGEQFF
clone_size: .; v_call: TRBV12-3/TRBV12-4; j_call: TRBJ2-7; d_call: .; cdr3_nt: TGTGCCAGCAGCTTCCCCTCCTACGAGCAGTACTTC; cdr3_aa: CASSFPSYEQYF
clone_size: .; v_call: TRBV5-5; j_call: TRBJ1-1; d_call: .; cdr3_nt: TGTGCCAGCAGCCTAGTCAGGGTTAACACTGAAGCTTTCTTT; cdr3_aa: CASSLVRVNTEAFF
clone_size: .; v_call: TRBV5-1; j_call: TRBJ2-7; d_call: .; cdr3_nt: TGCGCCAGCAGCCCAGCCGGGACCCAAATCGTATACGAGCAGTACTTC; cdr3_aa: CASSPAGTQIVYEQYF
clone_size: .; v_call: TRBV28; j_call: TRBJ1-3; d_call: .; cdr3_nt: TGTGCCAGCAGCCCCGGACAGCGGGACACCATATATTTT; cdr3_aa: CASSPGQRDTIYF
clone_size: .; v_call: TRBV6-5; j_call: TRBJ2-2; d_call: TRBD1; cdr3_nt: TGTGCCAGCAGTCCGGGACAGGGGGAAGGGGAGCTGTTTTTT; cdr3_aa: CASSPGQGEGELFF
clone_size: .; v_call: TRBV2; j_call: TRBJ2-5; d_call: .; cdr3_nt: TGTGCCAGCGGCCTTGGAGAGACCCAGTACTTC; cdr3_aa: CASGLGETQYF
clone_size: .; v_call: TRBV27; j_call: TRBJ1-5; d_call: .; cdr3_nt: TGTGCCAGCGGTACCAATCAGCCCCAGCATTTT; cdr3_aa: CASGTNQPQHF
clone_size: few; v_call: TRBV7-9; j_call: TRBJ1-6; d_call: .; cdr3_nt: TGTGCCAGCAGACCCCCCGGGTCGCCTAATTCACCCCTCCACTTT; cdr3_aa: CASRPPGSPNSPLHF
clone_size: .; v_call: TRBV7-2; j_call: TRBJ1-2; d_call: TRBD1; cdr3_nt: TGTGCCAGCAGCTCCAGGGGGGACCGAGTAGGCTACACCTTC; cdr3_aa: CASSSRGDRVGYTF
clone_size: few; v_call: TRBV9; j_call: TRBJ2-2; d_call: TRBD2; cdr3_nt: TGTGCCAGCAGCGTAGGGCCGCTAGCGGGGATCACCGGGGAGCTGTTTTTT; cdr3_aa: CASSVGPLAGITGELFF
clone_size: .; v_call: TRBV6-5; j_call: TRBJ2-2; d_call: .; cdr3_nt: TGTGCCAGCACCCAAGGTAGTCAGAACACCGGGGAGCTGTTTTTT; cdr3_aa: CASTQGSQNTGELFF
clone_size: few; v_call: TRBV5-1; j_call: TRBJ1-2; d_call: TRBD1; cdr3_nt: TGCGCCAGCAGCTTGGGTTCCAGGGGGCAGGTTGACTATGGCTACACCTTC; cdr3_aa: CASSLGSRGQVDYGYTF
clone_size: .; v_call: TRBV6-5; j_call: TRBJ1-3; d_call: .; cdr3_nt: TGTGCCAGCAGTTACTCGGCAGGAGGAGGAAACACCATATATTTT; cdr3_aa: CASSYSAGGGNTIYF
clone_size: .; v_call: TRBV3-1/TRBV3-2; j_call: TRBJ2-5; d_call: TRBD1; cdr3_nt: TGTGCCAGCAGCCAAGAGCTGTACCGGGACAGGGGGTGGGAGACCCAGTACTTC; cdr3_aa: CASSQELYRDRGWETQYF
clone_size: .; v_call: TRBV11-2; j_call: TRBJ2-3; d_call: .; cdr3_nt: TGTGCCAGCAGCTTAGTCGGGAATACGCAGTATTTT; cdr3_aa: CASSLVGNTQYF
clone_size: .; v_call: TRBV3-1/TRBV3-2; j_call: TRBJ2-6; d_call: .; cdr3_nt: TGTGCCAGCAGCCGCAGGGGCGGGGGCGCTGGGGCCAACGTCCTGACTTTC; cdr3_aa: CASSRRGGGAGANVLTF
clone_size: .; v_call: TRBV6-5; j_call: TRBJ2-7; d_call: .; cdr3_nt: TGTGCCAGCAGTTACATAGGGGGGTACGAGCAGTACTTC; cdr3_aa: CASSYIGGYEQYF
clone_size: .; v_call: TRBV5-1; j_call: TRBJ2-3; d_call: .; cdr3_nt: TGCGCCAGCAGCCCACTGGGTGAAGGGGGCACAGATACGCAGTATTTT; cdr3_aa: CASSPLGEGGTDTQYF
clone_size: .; v_call: TRBV12-5; j_call: TRBJ2-1; d_call: .; cdr3_nt: TGTGCTAGTGGTTTGGGACCGGGGGACTCCTACAATGAGCAGTTCTTC; cdr3_aa: CASGLGPGDSYNEQFF
clone_size: .; v_call: TRBV7-6; j_call: TRBJ2-5; d_call: .; cdr3_nt: TGTGCCAGCAGCTTAGAAATGTGGGGGCTTAAAGAGACCCAGTACTTC; cdr3_aa: CASSLEMWGLKETQYF
clone_size: .; v_call: TRBV27; j_call: TRBJ1-2; d_call: .; cdr3_nt: TGTGCCAGCAGTTTTCACGGAACGGAAGCTAACTATGGCTACACCTTC; cdr3_aa: CASSFHGTEANYGYTF
clone_size: .; v_call: TRBV4-3; j_call: TRBJ2-3; d_call: .; cdr3_nt: TGCGCCAGCAGCCAAGAGTTCCAAGATACGCAGTATTTT; cdr3_aa: CASSQEFQDTQYF
clone_size: .; v_call: TRBV18; j_call: TRBJ2-1; d_call: TRBD1; cdr3_nt: TGTGCCAGCTCACCACCTACAGGGGGCTGGTACAATGAGCAGTTCTTC; cdr3_aa: CASSPPTGGWYNEQFF
clone_size: .; v_call: TRBV3-1/TRBV3-2; j_call: TRBJ2-3; d_call: .; cdr3_nt: TGTGCCAGCAGCCCCAATATAGATACGCAGTATTTT; cdr3_aa: CASSPNIDTQYF
clone_size: .; v_call: TRBV9; j_call: TRBJ2-7; d_call: TRBD1; cdr3_nt: TGTGCCAGCAGCGTAGTGCCCGGGACAGGGGATATCTACGAGCAGTACTTC; cdr3_aa: CASSVVPGTGDIYEQYF
clone_size: .; v_call: TRBV6-2/TRBV6-3; j_call: TRBJ2-1; d_call: .; cdr3_nt: TGTGCCAGCAGTCACGGTAGGGTCCTGAGGGATGAGCAGTTCTTC; cdr3_aa: CASSHGRVLRDEQFF
clone_size: .; v_call: TRBV28; j_call: TRBJ1-4; d_call: TRBD1; cdr3_nt: TGTGCCAGCAGTTCCCCCTTAATGACAGGGGCCCACCCACCAACTAATGAAAAACTGTTTTTT; cdr3_aa: CASSSPLMTGAHPPTNEKLFF
clone_size: .; v_call: TRBV9; j_call: TRBJ2-1; d_call: .; cdr3_nt: TGTGCCAGCAGCCCCGGCTACTCCTCCTACAATGAGCAGTTCTTC; cdr3_aa: CASSPGYSSYNEQFF
clone_size: .; v_call: TRBV29-1; j_call: TRBJ2-7; d_call: TRBD1; cdr3_nt: TGCAGCGTTGAAATCACTCGACAGGGTTCCCACGAGCAGTACTTC; cdr3_aa: CSVEITRQGSHEQYF
clone_size: .; v_call: TRBV30; j_call: TRBJ1-2; d_call: TRBD1; cdr3_nt: TGTGCCTGGAGTGTACATGTGACAGGGGGTGGCTACACCTTC; cdr3_aa: CAWSVHVTGGGYTF
clone_size: .; v_call: TRBV11-3; j_call: TRBJ1-1; d_call: .; cdr3_nt: TGTGCCAGCAGCTTTCAAGGGGACACTGAAGCTTTCTTT; cdr3_aa: CASSFQGDTEAFF
clone_size: once; v_call: TRBV11-3; j_call: TRBJ1-3; d_call: .; cdr3_nt: TGTGCCAGCAGCTCCACCGGTCGGGGGACTGGAAACACCATATATTTT; cdr3_aa: CASSSTGRGTGNTIYF
clone_size: few; v_call: TRBV4-3; j_call: TRBJ1-5; d_call: .; cdr3_nt: TGCGCCAGCAGCCAAGAAGATCTCGGGGCCGGGGTAGGGAATCAGCCCCAGCATTTT; cdr3_aa: CASSQEDLGAGVGNQPQHF
clone_size: few; v_call: TRBV15; j_call: TRBJ2-1; d_call: TRBD2; cdr3_nt: TGTGCCACCAGCAGAGGACTAGCGGGAGCCAATGAGCAGTTCTTC; cdr3_aa: CATSRGLAGANEQFF
clone_size: .; v_call: TRBV10-3; j_call: TRBJ2-1; d_call: TRBD1; cdr3_nt: TGTGCCATCAGGGGGACAGGGAACAATGAGCAGTTCTTC; cdr3_aa: CAIRGTGNNEQFF
clone_size: .; v_call: TRBV4-2; j_call: TRBJ1-1; d_call: .; cdr3_nt: TGTGCCAGCAGCCAAGATGGGCAGGCCAACACTGAAGCTTTCTTT; cdr3_aa: CASSQDGQANTEAFF
clone_size: .; v_call: TRBV11-1; j_call: TRBJ2-7; d_call: .; cdr3_nt: TGTGCCAGCAGCCCCCACGGGACCACTACCTACGAGCAGTACTTC; cdr3_aa: CASSPHGTTTYEQYF
clone_size: .; v_call: TRBV5-1; j_call: TRBJ1-3; d_call: TRBD1; cdr3_nt: TGCGCCAGCAGCGAGGGACAGGGGAACACCATATATTTT; cdr3_aa: CASSEGQGNTIYF
clone_size: .; v_call: TRBV6-5; j_call: TRBJ1-2; d_call: .; cdr3_nt: TGTGCCACCCGTAGGGGGGGCTCTAACTATGGCTACACCTTC; cdr3_aa: CATRRGGSNYGYTF
clone_size: few; v_call: TRBV2; j_call: TRBJ1-3; d_call: .; cdr3_nt: TGTGCCAGCAGTAACAGGGGAAACACCATATATTTT; cdr3_aa: CASSNRGNTIYF
clone_size: once; v_call: TRBV27; j_call: TRBJ2-1; d_call: .; cdr3_nt: TGTGCCAGCAGTTTATGGTTTGGGGAGTACAATGAGCAGTTCTTC; cdr3_aa: CASSLWFGEYNEQFF
clone_size: .; v_call: TRBV7-9; j_call: TRBJ2-6; d_call: .; cdr3_nt: TGTGCCAGCAGCTACCTTGGCTCTGGGGCCAACGTCCTGACTTTC; cdr3_aa: CASSYLGSGANVLTF
clone_size: .; v_call: TRBV19; j_call: TRBJ2-1; d_call: .; cdr3_nt: TGTGCCATTTCACCAGGTCTTTACAATGAGCAGTTCTTC; cdr3_aa: CAISPGLYNEQFF
clone_size: .; v_call: TRBV4-1; j_call: TRBJ2-5; d_call: TRBD2; cdr3_nt: TGCGCCCCCAGCCACGGGGGCGGGGGGCGCGGGGAGACCCAGTACTTC; cdr3_aa: CAPSHGGGGRGETQYF
clone_size: .; v_call: TRBV12-5; j_call: TRBJ1-1; d_call: .; cdr3_nt: TGTGCTAGTACATCCATGGGGAACACTGAAGCTTTCTTT; cdr3_aa: CASTSMGNTEAFF